These 26 T cell receptor beta chains originate from one sample sequenced in a study of tumor-infiltrating lymphocytes in primary liver carcinoma. Constant-region priming of 500 to 550 ng total RNA yielded TCR beta cDNA. Library construction for TCR beta comprised three nested multiplex PCR rounds performed with slightly modified ARM-PCR. Running 9 to 10 cycles apiece, the first two PCR rounds relied on TRBV1-TRBV30 forward primers together with a C-beta reverse primer. MiXCR, applied by TCRdb to the multiplex PCR reads, yields one record per CDR3 protein. The table records over 95,000 distinct CDR3 sequences, approximately 71% of them present only once. Without any cell sorting, about 20-32 mg of bulk tissue yielded co-extracted RNA and DNA. Sequenced material: liver tumor tissue from sampling region 5. As to subset: tumor region T5, tumor centre. The receptors derive from a woman aged 55 to 70 with primary liver carcinoma and hepatitis B virus infection.

This clonotype has at least ten counts. The chain employs TRBV12-3 or TRBV12-4 and TRBJ2-1; D is undetermined. The germline V and J ends were trimmed by 5 bases and 4 bases, with 6 bases remaining between them. There are 12 residues in the CDR3. CDR3 loop: CASSTSYNEQFF. CDR3 coding DNA: TGTGCCAGCAGTACATCGTACAATGAGCAGTTCTTC.

The V call is TRBV4-2, the J call TRBJ1-2, with D uncertain. CDR1 is LGHNA, CDR2 YNFKEQ, per germline. CDR3 length: 12 amino acids. Trimming took off 4 bases at V and 7 bases at J, with 10 bases between the two ends. CDR3 region: CASSLDDCGYTF. The CDR3, as DNA: TGTGCCAGCAGCCTCGATGACTGTGGCTACACCTTC.

Points on this clonotype: The germline gene is not matched at one end of the junction; a read error may be the cause. The chain joins TRBV7-9 to TRBJ2-7; the D call may be TRBD1 or TRBD2 (6 bases each). The CDR3 consists of 15 residues. The germline gives CDR1 SEHNR, CDR2 FQNEAQ (reference sequence). The CDR3 bases are TGTGCCAACAGCCAGGAGGGGGGTTCTTCCTGCGAGCAGTACTTC. It encodes CANSQEGGSSCEQYF.

This clonotype was seen more than once but under ten times. This may stem from a read error, because a much larger clone lies one nucleotide away. The chain joins TRBV12-3 or TRBV12-4 to TRBJ2-1, with 11 nucleotides matching TRBD2. The CDR3 extends over 21 amino acids. CDR3: CVSSLIFRGLADISSYNEQFF. For the CDR3, the DNA is TGTGTCAGCAGTTTAATTTTTAGGGGACTAGCGGATATTAGCTCCTACAATGAGCAGTTCTTC.

A single count supports this clonotype. A read error may account for a junction end that differs from germline. The rearrangement uses TRBV11-3 and TRBJ2-1, with 10 bases fitting TRBD2. This CDR3 is built from 15 residues. Germline values: CDR1 SGHNT, CDR2 YENEEA. CDR3 region: CDSSLGTSGKFEQFF. The CDR3, as DNA: TGTGACAGCAGCTTAGGAACTAGCGGGAAGTTCGAGCAGTTCTTC.

This clonotype has more than one count but fewer than ten. The chain links TRBV7-9 to TRBJ2-1; 11 bases line up with TRBD2. The CDR3 has 16 residues. Germline V lookup: CDR1 SEHNR, CDR2 FQNEAQ (reference sequence). V trimming: 5 bases; J trimming: 1 base; junction bases outside the gene matches: 4. This chain's CDR3 is CASSPRLAGSYNEQFF. The CDR3, as DNA: TGTGCCAGCAGCCCTCGACTAGCGGGGTCCTACAATGAGCAGTTCTTC.

Turning to this clonotype: An end of the junction differs from the germline gene, which may be a read error. The V call is TRBV6-1, the J call TRBJ2-2, with TRBD1 matching over 7 bases. The germline gives CDR1 MNHNS, CDR2 SASEGT. The CDR3 is 14 residues long. CDR3 sequence: CVSRRDRNTGELFF. CDR3 coding DNA: TGTGTCAGCAGACGGGACCGAAACACAGGGGAGTTGTTTTTT.

This clonotype showed up many times. CDR3 in amino acids: CASSLLGTGLYEQYF. The CDR3 nucleotides are TGTGCCAGCAGTTTATTAGGGACAGGACTCTACGAGCAGTACTTC. V gene TRBV28 combines with J gene TRBJ2-7; 8 bases are a match to TRBD1. CDR3 length: 15 residues. Germline-derived CDR1 and CDR2 are MDHEN and SYDVKM. With 1 base clipped from V and 3 bases from J, the junction kept 5 bases outside the gene matches.

The gene calls are TRBV11-3 and TRBJ2-3; D uncertain. V was clipped by 2 bases and J by 4 bases, with 19 bases between them. Germline lookup yields CDR1 SGHNT and CDR2 YENEEA. The CDR3 has 17 residues. CDR3 sequence (DNA): TGTGCCAGCAGCTTATCATTTCGGCCGCTACGGGCAGATACGCAGTATTTT. The encoded protein is CASSLSFRPLRADTQYF.

Details on this clonotype: Given the absence of the conserved phenylalanine or tryptophan at the CDR3 end, a read error is likely. It is unclear where the CDR3 begins or ends on the DNA, so no DNA is shown, and the CDR3 is as TCRdb lists it. The rearrangement uses TRBV6-2 or TRBV6-3 and TRBJ2-3. Including both end residues, the CDR3 is 13 amino acids long. Germline CDR1 MNHEY, CDR2 SVGEGT. The CDR3 protein is CASSYSSIDTRYY.

The genes are TRBV11-3 and TRBJ2-7; 9 bases line up with TRBD1. This CDR3 contains 14 residues. CDR1 and CDR2 from the germline V gene are SGHNT and YENEEA. CDR3 sequence: CVTSRTGEGYEQYF. The CDR3 DNA follows: TGTGTCACCAGTCGGACAGGGGAGGGTTACGAGCAGTACTTC.

As regards this clonotype: A read error may be the cause here, since a much bigger clone is one base away. This chain uses TRBV20-1 with TRBJ1-1; 9 nucleotides align to TRBD1. The CDR3 has 17 residues. CDR1 is DFQATT and CDR2 is SNEGSKA in the germline V gene (reference sequence). CDR3 in DNA: TGCAATGCAAACGACCCGGGACAGGGTAGCCTGAACACTGAAGCTTTCTTT. This gives the protein CNANDPGQGSLNTEAFF.

Points on this clonotype: One junction end does not reproduce the germline sequence, and a read error may be involved. The rearrangement links TRBV14 to TRBJ2-7; 7 bases are shared with TRBD2. This CDR3 comprises 15 residues. The germline V gene encodes CDR1 SGHDN and CDR2 FVKESK. The CDR3 DNA is TGTGCCAGCAGCCAAGATTCCCGGGACTATTACGAGCAGTGCTTC. It codes for CASSQDSRDYYEQCF.

Notes on this clonotype: The conserved phenylalanine or tryptophan normally closing the CDR3 is absent here, so this likely arose from a read error. The rearrangement joins TRBV6-2 or TRBV6-3 to TRBJ2-2; no clear D gene. The CDR3 loop spans 18 amino acids. Germline-derived CDR1 and CDR2 are MNHEY and SVGEGT. The CDR3 coding sequence is TGTGCCAGCAGATACTCGAGTTTTCGGATAGATAACACCGGGGAGCTGTTTCTT. Protein sequence: CASRYSSFRIDNTGELFL.

As regards this clonotype: Since a much larger clone is just one base distant, this may be a read error. The chain recombines TRBV5-1 with TRBJ2-1; D is uncertain. The CDR3 is 15 amino acids. Per germline, CDR1 SGHRS and CDR2 YFSETQ. This CDR3 is CASGLAATTYNEQFF. Here the CDR3 DNA reads TGCGCCAGCGGCTTGGCGGCTACCACCTACAATGAGCAGTTCTTC.

This clonotype has at least ten counts. The chain links TRBV6-6 to TRBJ2-2, with TRBD1 identical over 10 bases. V lost 0 bases and J lost 5; bases outside the gene matches: 0. Germline loops: CDR1 MNHNY, CDR2 SVGAGI (reference sequence). The CDR3 has 15 residues. CDR3: CASSYSGQGTGELFF. The CDR3 coding sequence is TGTGCCAGCAGTTACTCGGGACAGGGGACCGGGGAGCTGTTTTTT.

Note on this clonotype: A read error may produce the germline difference seen at one junction end. The chain carries TRBV5-4 and TRBJ1-1, with a tentative D call TRBD1 (5 bases). CDR1 is SGHNT, CDR2 YYREEE, per germline (reference sequence). The CDR3 spans 14 residues. Written as DNA, the CDR3 is TGTGCCAGCAGTGGAGGGACTTTTCTCACTGAAGCTTCCTTT. This sequence encodes CASSGGTFLTEASF.

About this clonotype itself: Since the CDR3 does not end with the conserved phenylalanine or tryptophan, this likely comes from a read error. The V gene is TRBV7-9, the J gene TRBJ2-5; 9 bases map to TRBD1. The CDR3 is 13 amino acids. The germline gives CDR1 SEHNR, CDR2 FQNEAQ (reference sequence). Unmatched junction bases numbered 3, after V lost 5 bases and J lost 5 bases. CDR3 sequence reads: CASSKQGAETQYY. CDR3 DNA: TGTGCCAGCAGCAAACAGGGGGCTGAGACCCAGTACTAC.

This clonotype was seen only once. Compared with germline, one end of the junction differs, possibly owing to a read error. The chain recombines TRBV28 with TRBJ2-2; D assignment may be TRBD1 or TRBD2 (6 bases each). This CDR3 has 16 residues. CDR1 and CDR2 (germline): MDHEN, SYDVKM. CDR3 region: CASSLSGEVNTGGLFF. DNA for the CDR3: TGTGCCAGCAGTTTATCAGGGGAGGTGAACACCGGGGGGCTGTTTTTT.

This clonotype showed up just a few times. This may arise from a read error, as a much more abundant clone is one base away. The chain uses TRBV7-8 and TRBJ2-7, with 9 bases lining up with TRBD2. Per germline, CDR1 SGHVS and CDR2 FQNEAQ. The CDR3 runs 16 residues. CDR3: CAISLASAGGPYEQYF. The CDR3 DNA reads as TGTGCCATCAGCTTAGCGTCGGCGGGAGGGCCCTACGAGCAGTACTTC. The full variable domain, in which reference TRBV7-8 and TRBJ2-7 provide the parts outside the CDR3, is GAGVSQSPRYKVAKRGQDVALRCDPISGHVSLFWYQQALGQGPEFLTYFQNEAQLDKSGLPSDRFFAERPEGSVSTLKIQRTQQEDSAVYLCAISLASAGGPYEQYFGPGTRLTVT.

Comment on this clonotype: This could be a read error, since a much larger clone is one nucleotide away. The chain employs TRBV5-8 and TRBJ2-1; D is unresolved. The CDR3 has 18 residues. Trimming shortened V by 0 bases and J by 7 bases, and 23 bases separated the two germline ends. In germline, CDR1 is SGHTS, CDR2 YDEGEE. The CDR3 coding sequence is TGTGCCAGCAGCTTGGGGGCTGCGAGCGATTTGGGCAGGAATGAGCAGTTCTTC. Translated: CASSLGAASDLGRNEQFF.

In regard to this clonotype: An end of the junction does not agree with germline; a read error may underlie this. The chain is built from TRBV11-2 and TRBJ2-5, with 7 bases identical to TRBD2. The CDR3 runs to 14 residues. The germline V gene has CDR1 SGHAT and CDR2 FQNNGV. The CDR3 reads CANSPPRGKETQYF. For the CDR3, the DNA is TGTGCCAACAGCCCCCCGCGGGGGAAAGAGACTCAGTACTTC.

The chain employs TRBV5-1 and TRBJ1-5, with D hard to call. Germline V lookup: CDR1 SGHRS, CDR2 YFSETQ. V was clipped by 4 bases and J by 0 bases, with 11 bases between them. The CDR3 has 15 residues. CDR3 in amino acids: CASSPVAGSNQPQHF. The DNA of the CDR3 is TGCGCCAGCAGCCCAGTTGCAGGTAGCAATCAGCCCCAGCATTTT.

Comment on this clonotype: The junction departs from germline at one end; a sequencing error may be responsible. This rearrangement joins TRBV6-6 to TRBJ1-1; D is unresolved. The CDR3 spans 13 residues. Germline V gene sequence: CDR1 MNHNY, CDR2 SVGAGI (reference sequence). The CDR3 here is CASSYPSNTEAFF. The CDR3 region has the DNA TGTGCGAGCAGTTACCCGAGCAACACTGAAGCTTTCTTT.

In its sample, this clonotype was seen once. One junction end does not reproduce the germline sequence, and a read error may be involved. The rearrangement links TRBV12-3 or TRBV12-4 to TRBJ2-3; tentative D call: TRBD2 (6 bases). The CDR3 consists of 18 residues. The CDR3 bases are TGTGCCAGCAATTTCTTTCTCGCGGGCGGCCAGGAGGGCGATACGCAGTACTTT. Protein sequence: CASNFFLAGGQEGDTQYF.

Remarks on this clonotype: A much more abundant neighbour one base away suggests this may be a read error. The chain recombines TRBV6-5 with TRBJ2-1, with D uncertain. This CDR3 has 12 amino acids. The germline V gene encodes CDR1 MNHEY and CDR2 SVGAGI. CDR3 sequence: CASSQTRNEEFF. The CDR3 DNA reads as TGTGCCAGCAGTCAAACAAGAAATGAGGAGTTCTTC.